The rows below give T cell receptor beta chains drawn from one sample of a study of radiation and T cells in renal cell carcinoma. The assay was immunoSEQ multiplex PCR, and TCRdb's table has in-frame clones only and misses some. The data show about 150,000 clones, 87% seen once. Sequencing used blood, obtained from a patient whose treatment included radiotherapy and nephrectomy. The receptors come from a woman between 50 and 59 years old with renal cell carcinoma. CDR3s include the opening cysteine and the closing phenylalanine or tryptophan. D genes are given only for firm matches. Not all rows give a size; the values are once, few, many and, for expanded clones, a class.

clone size,J gene,D gene,V gene,CDR3 DNA,CDR3 protein
.,TRBJ1-3,TRBD1,TRBV5-4,TGTGCCAGCAGCTCGGGACAGGGGGCGCGAGGAAACACCATATATTTT,CASSSGQGARGNTIYF
.,TRBJ2-3,.,TRBV13,TGTGCCAGCAGCTCAAAGGCCGGGACAAGCACAGATACGCAGTATTTT,CASSSKAGTSTDTQYF
.,TRBJ1-5,.,TRBV5-1,TGCGCCAGCAGCCCGAAGCCCTATCAGCCCCAGCATTTT,CASSPKPYQPQHF
.,TRBJ2-7,.,TRBV6-5,TGTGCCAGCAGACTCTCCGGGACACCTTCCTACGAGCAGTACTTC,CASRLSGTPSYEQYF
.,TRBJ2-7,.,TRBV6-1,TGTGCCAGCAGTGAAGCCCCGAGGTCGAACTACGAGCAGTACTTC,CASSEAPRSNYEQYF
.,TRBJ1-3,.,TRBV6-5,TGTGCCAGCAGTTTTGGAGTACCGAACTCTGGAAACACCATATATTTT,CASSFGVPNSGNTIYF
.,TRBJ1-2,.,TRBV25-1,TGTGCCAGCAGTGAAGGAGGAACAGCTAACTATGGCTACACCTTC,CASSEGGTANYGYTF
once,TRBJ1-5,.,TRBV28,TGTGCCAGCAGCCCCGGGTCCCAGCCCCAGCATTTT,CASSPGSQPQHF
.,TRBJ2-3,.,TRBV5-6,TGTGCCAGCAGCCTAACAGATACGCAGTATTTT,CASSLTDTQYF
.,TRBJ1-6,TRBD1,TRBV7-6,TGTGCCAGCAGCCCAGCCGGACAGGGACCCTCACCCCTCCACTTT,CASSPAGQGPSPLHF
few,TRBJ2-3,.,TRBV10-3,TGTGCCATCAGTGCGGCAGGGTCTAGCACAGATACGCAGTATTTT,CAISAAGSSTDTQYF
.,TRBJ2-1,TRBD1,TRBV7-9,TGTGCCAGCAGCCACGGGGAGGGACAGGGTAATGTTGAGCAGTTCTTC,CASSHGEGQGNVEQFF
.,TRBJ1-2,.,TRBV16,TGTGCCAGCAGCCAAGGAGGAAAACCCTATGGCTACACCTTC,CASSQGGKPYGYTF
.,TRBJ2-5,TRBD2,TRBV7-2,TGTGCCAGCAGCTTAATAAGCGGGGGGGGTAAAGAGACCCAGTACTTC,CASSLISGGGKETQYF
once,TRBJ2-2,.,TRBV27,TGTGCCAGCAAAACGGTATCGAACACCGGGGAGCTGTTTTTT,CASKTVSNTGELFF
.,TRBJ2-1,.,TRBV15,TGTGCCACCAGCGGGAGAGGGGGACGGAATTCCTACAATGAGCAGTTCTTC,CATSGRGGRNSYNEQFF
few,TRBJ1-3,.,TRBV2,TGTGCCAGCAGTTTAGTGTATGGAAACACCATATATTTT,CASSLVYGNTIYF
.,TRBJ2-2,TRBD1,TRBV7-9,TGTGCCAGCAGCTCAATCGGGACAGGGGGTTCCGGGGAGCTGTTTTTT,CASSSIGTGGSGELFF
.,TRBJ1-1,.,TRBV6-5,TGTGCCAGCAGTTACTCGAGGCAGGGGACTGAAGCTTTCTTT,CASSYSRQGTEAFF
.,TRBJ2-5,TRBD2,TRBV5-1,TGCGCCAGCAGCTTAATCGGGGGGGTCCGCCAAGAGACCCAGTACTTC,CASSLIGGVRQETQYF
.,TRBJ1-6,TRBD1,TRBV9,TGTGCCAGCAGCGTAGCTACAGGGGACAGCTCCTATAATTCACCCCTCCACTTT,CASSVATGDSSYNSPLHF
.,TRBJ1-2,.,TRBV5-4,TGTGCCAGCAGCTCCGGGGGGATTAACTATGGCTACACCTTC,CASSSGGINYGYTF
.,TRBJ2-4,.,TRBV2,TGTGCCAGCAGTGAAGCCCCAGGGGATACGGGAGACATTCAGTACTTC,CASSEAPGDTGDIQYF
.,TRBJ2-5,.,TRBV5-8,TGTGCCAGCAGCTTCCCGTGGGAGACCCAGTACTTC,CASSFPWETQYF
.,TRBJ2-7,TRBD1,TRBV18,TGTGCCAGTGCCGGGACAGGGGGGGATTACGAGCAGTACTTC,CASAGTGGDYEQYF
once,TRBJ2-1,.,TRBV11-2,TGTGCCAGCAGCCGATCGACATTTAATGAGCAGTTCTTC,CASSRSTFNEQFF
.,TRBJ2-4,TRBD2,TRBV9,TGTGCCAGCAGCGTAGGAAGTAGCGGGGGCTCTCTAGCCAAAAACATTCAGTACTTC,CASSVGSSGGSLAKNIQYF
once,TRBJ1-4,.,TRBV7-9,TGTGCCAGCAGCTTAATCGGTGGGGGTAATGAAAAACTGTTTTTT,CASSLIGGGNEKLFF
.,TRBJ2-3,TRBD1,TRBV7-6,TGTGCCAGCAGCTCAAACAGGGGAGGCACAGATACGCAGTATTTT,CASSSNRGGTDTQYF
.,TRBJ2-2,.,TRBV9,TGTGCCAGCAGCCAGGTTTCCTCGAACACCGGGGAGCTGTTTTTT,CASSQVSSNTGELFF
.,TRBJ1-2,.,TRBV6-1,TGTGCCAACGAGACCCCACCCCAATTGGGCTACACCTTC,CANETPPQLGYTF
.,TRBJ1-1,.,TRBV9,TGTGCCAGCAGCGTAGGGGGCGATAACACTGAAGCTTTCTTT,CASSVGGDNTEAFF
.,TRBJ2-7,.,TRBV30,TGTGCCTGGAGTGTCAGCGGGCGCTACGAGCAGTACTTC,CAWSVSGRYEQYF